This T cell receptor (beta chain) was documented in a study of cytomegalovirus exposure and HLA in healthy donors. Study-wide background: The 120 or so validation repertoires used a platform that matched the one used for the 500 to 700 first-cohort repertoires, as a later analysis reported.

Clones were sequenced by immunoSEQ multiplex PCR, and TCRdb holds only the in-frame ones, with some missing. This sample has 300,000 to 400,000 clones, with around 90% found just once. Germline V gene data show CDR1 as SGHTA and CDR2 as FQGNSA. Trimming cost V 3 bases and J 0 bases; bases outside gene matches: 4. CDR3 size: 17 residues. V and J are TRBV7-2 and TRBJ1-6; 8 positions agree with TRBD1. The receptor's source is a man aged 25 to 40 in good health and CMV-seronegative. Specimen: PBMCs. The CDR3 region is CASSFGQGGSYNSPLHF. The CDR3 region has the DNA TGTGCCAGCAGCTTCGGACAGGGAGGCTCCTATAATTCACCCCTCCACTTT.